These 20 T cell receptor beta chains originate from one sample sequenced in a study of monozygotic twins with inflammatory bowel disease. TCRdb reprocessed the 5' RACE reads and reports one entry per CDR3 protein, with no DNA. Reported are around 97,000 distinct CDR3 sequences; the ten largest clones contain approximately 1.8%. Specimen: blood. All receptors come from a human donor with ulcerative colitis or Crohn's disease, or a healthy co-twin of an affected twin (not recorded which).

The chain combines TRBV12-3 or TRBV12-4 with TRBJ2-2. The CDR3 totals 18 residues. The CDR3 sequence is CASSFSPGISLNTGELFF.

Here the CDR3 reads CASSPDRGLGMGTEAFF. V and J are TRBV12-3 or TRBV12-4 and TRBJ1-1; TCRdb picks TRBD1, but there is no DNA to check that call. This CDR3 spans 17 amino acids.

Here the CDR3 reads CASSRQGTGELFF. The chain uses TRBV7-3 and TRBJ2-2; TCRdb proposes TRBD1, but this gene call is untestable without DNA. Per the germline V gene, CDR1 is SGHTA and CDR2 is FQGTGA. The CDR3 is 13 residues long.

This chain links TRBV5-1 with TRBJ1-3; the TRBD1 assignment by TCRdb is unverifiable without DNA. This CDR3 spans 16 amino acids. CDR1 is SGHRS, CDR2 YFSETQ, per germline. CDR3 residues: CASSLTPPGQGYTIYF.

This chain's CDR3 is CASSQTTDNYGYTF. The V call is TRBV5-1, the J call TRBJ1-2; TCRdb proposes TRBD1, but this gene call is untestable without DNA. Per the germline V gene, CDR1 is SGHRS and CDR2 is YFSETQ. The CDR3 extends over 14 amino acids.

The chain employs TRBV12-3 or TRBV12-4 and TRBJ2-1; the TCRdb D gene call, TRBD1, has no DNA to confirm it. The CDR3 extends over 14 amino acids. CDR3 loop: CASSFWGEHNEQFF.

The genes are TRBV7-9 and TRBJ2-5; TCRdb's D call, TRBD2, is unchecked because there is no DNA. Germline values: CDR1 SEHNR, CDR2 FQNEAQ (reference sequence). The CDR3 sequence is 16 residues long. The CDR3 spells CASSLRGLGVQETQYF.

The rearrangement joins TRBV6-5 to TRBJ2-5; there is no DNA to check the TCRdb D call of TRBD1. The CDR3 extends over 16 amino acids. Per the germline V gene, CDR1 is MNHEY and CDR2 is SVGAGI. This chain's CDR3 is CASSYKGITVMKTQYF.

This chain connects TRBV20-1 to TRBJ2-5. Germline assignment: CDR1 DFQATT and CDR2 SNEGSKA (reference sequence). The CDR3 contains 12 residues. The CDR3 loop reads CSVLGDQETQYF.

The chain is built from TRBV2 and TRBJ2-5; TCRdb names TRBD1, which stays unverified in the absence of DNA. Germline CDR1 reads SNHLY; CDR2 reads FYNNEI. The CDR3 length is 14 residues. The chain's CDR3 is CASSPPGQRETQYF. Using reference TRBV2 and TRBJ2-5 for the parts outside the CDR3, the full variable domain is EPEVTQTPSHQVTQMGQEVILRCVPISNHLYFYWYRQILGQKVEFLVSFYNNEISEKSEIFDDQFSVERPDGSNFTLKIRSTKLEDSAMYFCASSPPGQRETQYFGPGTRLLVL.

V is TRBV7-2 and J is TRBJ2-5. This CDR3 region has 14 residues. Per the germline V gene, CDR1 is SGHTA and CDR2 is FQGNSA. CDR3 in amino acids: CASSPRLGQETQYF.

CDR3 residues: CASSPTSGRESYEQYF. The rearrangement links TRBV12-3 or TRBV12-4 to TRBJ2-7. The length of the CDR3 is 16 residues.

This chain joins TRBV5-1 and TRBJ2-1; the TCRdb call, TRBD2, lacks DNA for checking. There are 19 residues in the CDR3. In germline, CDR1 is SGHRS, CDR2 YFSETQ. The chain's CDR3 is CASSPVGLAGGGSYNEQFF.

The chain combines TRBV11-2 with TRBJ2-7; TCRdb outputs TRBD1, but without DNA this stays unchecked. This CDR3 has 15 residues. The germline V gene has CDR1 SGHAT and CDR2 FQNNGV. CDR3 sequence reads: CASSLDRFGTYEQYF.

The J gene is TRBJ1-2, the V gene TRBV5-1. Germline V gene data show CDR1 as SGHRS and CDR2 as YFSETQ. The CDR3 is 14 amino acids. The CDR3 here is CASSLAVANYGYTF. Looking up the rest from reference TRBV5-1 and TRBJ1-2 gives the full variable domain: KAGVTQTPRYLIKTRGQQVTLSCSPISGHRSVSWYQQTPGQGLQFLFEYFSETQRNKGNFPGRFSGRQFSNSRSEMNVSTLELGDSALYLCASSLAVANYGYTFGSGTRLTVV.

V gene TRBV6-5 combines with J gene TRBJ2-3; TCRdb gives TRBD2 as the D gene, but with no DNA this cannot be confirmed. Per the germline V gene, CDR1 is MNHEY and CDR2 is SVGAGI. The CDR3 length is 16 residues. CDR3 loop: CASSYLSGGATDTQYF.

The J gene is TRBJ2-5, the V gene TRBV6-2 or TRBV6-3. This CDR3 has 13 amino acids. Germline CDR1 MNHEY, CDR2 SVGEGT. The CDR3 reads CASSYRMGETQYF.

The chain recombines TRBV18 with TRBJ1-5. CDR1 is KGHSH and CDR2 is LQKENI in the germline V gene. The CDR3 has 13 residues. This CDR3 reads CASSLKSNQPQHF.

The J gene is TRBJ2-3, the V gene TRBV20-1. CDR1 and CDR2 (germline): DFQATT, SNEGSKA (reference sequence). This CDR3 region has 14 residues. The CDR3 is CSASRFGVTDTQYF.

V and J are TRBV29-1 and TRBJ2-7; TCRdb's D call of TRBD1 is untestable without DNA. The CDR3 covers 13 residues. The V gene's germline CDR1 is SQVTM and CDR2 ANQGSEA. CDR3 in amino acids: CSVAGGDSYEQYF.